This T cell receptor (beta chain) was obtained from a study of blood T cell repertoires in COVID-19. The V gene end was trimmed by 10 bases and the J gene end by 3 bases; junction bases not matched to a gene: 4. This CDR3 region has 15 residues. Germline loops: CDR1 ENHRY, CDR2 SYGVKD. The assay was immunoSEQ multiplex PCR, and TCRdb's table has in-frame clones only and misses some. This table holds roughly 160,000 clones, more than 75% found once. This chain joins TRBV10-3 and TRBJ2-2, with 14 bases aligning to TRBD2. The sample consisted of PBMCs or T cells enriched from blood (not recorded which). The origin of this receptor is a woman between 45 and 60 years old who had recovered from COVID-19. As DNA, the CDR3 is TGTGCCACCGGGACTAGCGGGAGCCACACCGGGGAGCTGTTTTTT. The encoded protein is CATGTSGSHTGELFF.